A selection of T cell receptor beta chains follows, all from one sample in a study of T cell responses to AZD1222 COVID-19 vaccine. Profiled with immunoSEQ multiplex PCR; TCRdb holds only in-frame clones, not every one. The sample holds more than 80,000 clones, more than 80% seen once. The sequenced sample was peripheral blood, obtained 28 days after the second AZD1222 dose. Source of these receptors: an adult who received the AZD1222 COVID-19 vaccine. Each CDR3 is given with its conserved first and last residue. A D gene is named only where the DNA matches it firmly. Clone sizes are given selectively: once, few, many, or a class where the clone is expanded.

d_call,clone_size,v_call,j_call,cdr3_nt,cdr3_aa
-,-,TRBV5-5,TRBJ2-5,TGTGCCAGCAGACACCCCCCAGGACACAAGTACCAAGAGACCCAGTACTTC,CASRHPPGHKYQETQYF
-,-,TRBV6-5,TRBJ1-1,TGTGCCAGCAGCCGAGACAGCGGGAACACTGAAGCTTTCTTT,CASSRDSGNTEAFF
-,once,TRBV5-4,TRBJ1-2,TGTGCCAGCAGCTTTGAGTCTAACTATGGCTACACCTTC,CASSFESNYGYTF
-,once,TRBV7-9,TRBJ2-7,TGTGCCAGCAGCCCCTCGGGGAAGAACGTCAACGAGCAGTACTTC,CASSPSGKNVNEQYF
TRBD2,-,TRBV20-1,TRBJ2-5,TGCAGTGCTAGTGCGCGGGGGGATAGCCAAGAGACCCAGTACTTC,CSASARGDSQETQYF
-,-,TRBV6-5,TRBJ2-4,TGTGCCAGCACCCCGACAGTTGGGATCGGCATTCAGTACTTC,CASTPTVGIGIQYF
TRBD1,-,TRBV4-3,TRBJ1-5,TGCGCCAGCAGCCAAGATCCCAGGGGGCGTCAGCCCCAGCATTTT,CASSQDPRGRQPQHF
TRBD1,-,TRBV7-9,TRBJ2-7,TGTGCCAGCAGCAATAGACCGGGACAGGGAGCGTACTACGAGCAGTACTTC,CASSNRPGQGAYYEQYF
-,-,TRBV7-9,TRBJ2-7,TGTGCCAGCAGCTCATTATCAGGGGCCCCCTACGAGCAGTACTTC,CASSSLSGAPYEQYF
-,-,TRBV7-9,TRBJ1-2,TGTGCCAGCAGCTTAGTCGCCAATAACTATGGCTACACCTTC,CASSLVANNYGYTF
TRBD1,-,TRBV5-1,TRBJ2-2,TGCGCCAGCAGCTTGAGACAGGGGGTGTCCTCCGGGGAGCTGTTTTTT,CASSLRQGVSSGELFF
TRBD2,-,TRBV9,TRBJ2-7,TGTGCCAGCAGCGTGGGGACTAGCGGATCCTACGAGCAGTACTTC,CASSVGTSGSYEQYF
-,-,TRBV3-1/TRBV3-2,TRBJ2-7,TGTGCCAGCAGCCAAAGAGGGAGGTTCGCCGAGCAGTACTTC,CASSQRGRFAEQYF
-,-,TRBV9,TRBJ1-2,TGTGCCAGCAGCGAAACAGGTTCCTATGGCTACACCTTC,CASSETGSYGYTF
-,-,TRBV18,TRBJ1-5,TGTGCCAGCTCACCACCGTCGGGACCCTCGGGGGATCAGCCCCAGCATTTT,CASSPPSGPSGDQPQHF
TRBD1,-,TRBV7-3,TRBJ2-5,TGTGCCAGCAGCTCCTCAGGGGGAGAGACCCAGTACTTC,CASSSSGGETQYF
TRBD1,-,TRBV3-1/TRBV3-2,TRBJ1-2,TGTGCCAGCAGCCAAGAGGACAGGGGGCAAGGCTACACCTTC,CASSQEDRGQGYTF
TRBD2,-,TRBV30,TRBJ2-7,TGTGCCTGGGGAGGACAAACGGGGAGGGGATGGTACGAGCAGTACTTC,CAWGGQTGRGWYEQYF
-,-,TRBV15,TRBJ2-3,TGTGCCACCAGCAGGCCTGGGGGGTCTAGCACAGATACGCAGTATTTT,CATSRPGGSSTDTQYF
-,-,TRBV2,TRBJ2-3,TGTGCCAGCAGTGAAAGGTACAGCGTGCCAGATACGCAGTATTTT,CASSERYSVPDTQYF
-,-,TRBV5-5,TRBJ1-1,TGTGCCAGCAGCCAAGACATCATATCTCTATTAACTGAAGCTTTCTTT,CASSQDIISLLTEAFF
TRBD1,-,TRBV28,TRBJ1-1,TGTGCCAGCAGTTTACCCGACAGGGCCGAAGCTTTCTTT,CASSLPDRAEAFF
-,-,TRBV6-6,TRBJ1-2,TGTGCCAGCACCGACGGGGGATCAAACGATGGCTACACCTTC,CASTDGGSNDGYTF
TRBD2,-,TRBV27,TRBJ2-3,TGTGCCAGCAGTTTATACGCGGGAGGATCGGTGGATACGCAGTATTTT,CASSLYAGGSVDTQYF
-,few,TRBV6-1,TRBJ1-1,TGTGCCAGCAGTGAAGGGTCAGGGACGCTTGAAGCTTTCTTT,CASSEGSGTLEAFF
-,-,TRBV18,TRBJ1-1,TGTGCCAGCTCACCCAGAGTAACTGAAGCTTTCTTT,CASSPRVTEAFF
-,-,TRBV6-5,TRBJ1-2,TGTGCCAGCAGCCAGGCCGGGGGAGGGAACTATGGCTACACCTTC,CASSQAGGGNYGYTF
TRBD1,once,TRBV10-3,TRBJ2-5,TGTGCCATCAGTGGACAGGGAAGGGGAGAGACCCAGTACTTC,CAISGQGRGETQYF
TRBD1,-,TRBV28,TRBJ1-2,TGTGCCAGCAGCCCTGGGACAGGGGGAGTCTATGGCTACACCTTC,CASSPGTGGVYGYTF
-,-,TRBV3-1/TRBV3-2,TRBJ1-1,TGTGCCAGCAGCCAAGTGGGGGGGTACACTGAAGCTTTCTTT,CASSQVGGYTEAFF
TRBD1,-,TRBV4-3,TRBJ2-5,TGCGCCAGCAGCCAGGTACAGGGGTCGGAGACCCAGTACTTC,CASSQVQGSETQYF
-,-,TRBV19,TRBJ1-6,TGTGCCAGTAGTCCCCTGCCCGCCCGCCCGTCCCTCCACTTT,CASSPLPARPSLHF
TRBD2,-,TRBV5-1,TRBJ2-5,TGCGCCAGCAGCTTAGCGGGGGCCAGCCAAGAGACCCAGTACTTC,CASSLAGASQETQYF
-,once,TRBV5-4,TRBJ2-3,TGTGCCAGCAGCTTGGCGCTAGCGTACACAGATACGCAGTATTTT,CASSLALAYTDTQYF
TRBD1,-,TRBV6-5,TRBJ1-2,TGTGCCAGCAGTACAGGGGGCGCGGGAGGCTACACCTTC,CASSTGGAGGYTF
-,once,TRBV7-8,TRBJ2-3,TGTGCCCATTCGGAAGATACGCAGTATTTT,CAHSEDTQYF
TRBD2,-,TRBV5-1,TRBJ2-3,TGCGCCAGCAGCTTGGGGGGGACTACTAGCACAGATACGCAGTATTTT,CASSLGGTTSTDTQYF
-,-,TRBV5-7,TRBJ1-3,TGTGCCAGCAGCCCGGATTGGAACACCATATATTTT,CASSPDWNTIYF
-,-,TRBV4-3,TRBJ2-3,TGCGCCAGCAGCCTGCGGGACTCCTCTGGAGATACGCAGTATTTT,CASSLRDSSGDTQYF
TRBD2,-,TRBV2,TRBJ2-7,TGTGCCAGCAGTCTACCCGTCCGGGACTATTCATACGAGCAGTACTTC,CASSLPVRDYSYEQYF
-,-,TRBV5-6,TRBJ1-2,TGTGCCAGCAGCTTGGGGGGACCCAACACTAACTATGGCTACACCTTC,CASSLGGPNTNYGYTF
TRBD1,-,TRBV7-3,TRBJ1-1,TGTGCCAGCAGCGGGAGACAGGGGTCTGAAGCTTTCTTT,CASSGRQGSEAFF
TRBD1,-,TRBV27,TRBJ1-1,TGTGCCAGCAGTTTAACCGTGGGGACAGGGGGAATCACTGAAGCTTTCTTT,CASSLTVGTGGITEAFF